This T cell receptor (beta chain) was sequenced during a study of CD8+ T cells in alopecia areata. This clone was observed a few times. Mouse gene names and germline throughout. The CDR3 goes on 4 residues after the read ends, and that part is filled in from the germline J gene. There are 13 residues in the CDR3. The germline V and J ends were trimmed by 3 bases and 3 bases, with 10 bases remaining between them. CDR1 is NNHNN, CDR2 SYGAGS, per germline (reference sequence). Sequencing relied on a cDNA template that was reverse transcribed from extracted RNA. TCRdb's table, derived via immunoSEQ multiplex PCR, lists solely in-frame clones and lacks some. The sample holds over 100,000 clones, and no clone turns up only once.

The J gene is TRBJ2-7, the V gene TRBV13-2; D might be TRBD2 (6 bases). Material for sequencing was lesional skin. This clonotype was obtained from a C3H/HeJ mouse with alopecia areata. MHC haplotype of the strain: H2-k. CDR3 amino acids: CASGAWGFYEQYF. The DNA read from the CDR3 is TGTGCCAGCGGTGCCTGGGGATTCTAT.